This TCR beta chain was sequenced in a study of cytomegalovirus exposure and HLA in healthy donors. Trimming took 5 bases from V and 5 from J, leaving 12 bases between them. The CDR3 is 14 amino acids. CDR1 and CDR2 from the germline V gene are SGHTA and FQGTGA. Findings of the study overall: DRB1 had the most TCR associations and HLA-C the fewest, a later analysis found, with rates varying by HLA locus. Certain indistinguishable V segments, among them TRBV6-2 and TRBV6-3, were excluded. Judged likely to be a sequencing artifact was a cluster of highly shared sequence variants.

This PCR relied on a set of 60 Vbeta primers and 13 Jbeta primers. Using immunoSEQ multiplex PCR, the repertoire was profiled, and TCRdb retains in-frame clones only, with some absent. The sample records 150,000 to 200,000 clones, roughly 77% being singletons. For this clone: What it binds is unknown.

The chain has TRBV7-3 and TRBJ1-4, with D uncertain. The sequenced sample consisted of PBMCs. The receptor was isolated from a woman aged 35 to 49 in good health and CMV-seropositive. CDR3 nucleotide sequence: TGTGCCAGCAGCACAGACACCCCGAATGAAAAACTGTTTTTT. Amino acids: CASSTDTPNEKLFF.